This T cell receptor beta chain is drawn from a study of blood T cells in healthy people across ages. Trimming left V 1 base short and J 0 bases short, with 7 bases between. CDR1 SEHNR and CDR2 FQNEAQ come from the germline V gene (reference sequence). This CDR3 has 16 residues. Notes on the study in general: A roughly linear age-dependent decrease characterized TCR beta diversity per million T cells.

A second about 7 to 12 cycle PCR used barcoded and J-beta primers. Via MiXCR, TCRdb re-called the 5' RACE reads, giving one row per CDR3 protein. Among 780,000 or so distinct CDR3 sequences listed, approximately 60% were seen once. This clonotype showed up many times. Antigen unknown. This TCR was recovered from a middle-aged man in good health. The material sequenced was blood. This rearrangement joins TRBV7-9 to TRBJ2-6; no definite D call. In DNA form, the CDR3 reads TGTGCCAGCAGCTTAGGTTTGAGCTCTGGGGCCAACGTCCTGACTTTC. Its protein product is CASSLGLSSGANVLTF. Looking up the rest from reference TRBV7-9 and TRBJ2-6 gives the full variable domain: DTGVSQNPRHKITKRGQNVTFRCDPISEHNRLYWYRQTLGQGPEFLTYFQNEAQLEKSRLLSDRFSAERPKGSFSTLEIQRTEQGDSAMYLCASSLGLSSGANVLTFGAGSRLTVL.